Shown below are 17 T cell receptor beta chains from a single sample sequenced in a study of T cell changes during pregnancy in multiple sclerosis. This table comes from immunoSEQ multiplex PCR, and its TCRdb copy is limited to in-frame clones, with some not included. This sample yields about 59,000 clones, of which about 90% are seen a single time; 2.8% belongs to the top ten. The sequencing used peripheral blood, collected in the third trimester of pregnancy. These receptors were taken from a female donor in good health, enrolled as a control in a pregnancy study.

The V and J genes are TRBV19 and TRBJ1-5; D might be TRBD1 (6 bases). V shed 4 bases and J shed 4 bases, with 11 bases lying between them. Germline V lookup: CDR1 LNHDA, CDR2 SQIVND (reference sequence). This CDR3 comprises 14 residues. CDR3 nucleotide sequence: TGTGCCAGTAGTAAAGACAGGTGGAATCAGCCCCAGCATTTT. Protein: CASSKDRWNQPQHF.

The chain links TRBV11-1 to TRBJ2-1, with a weak D call TRBD1 (6 bases). Germline loops: CDR1 SGHAT, CDR2 FQDESV (reference sequence). V was clipped by 4 bases and J by 7 bases, with 20 bases between them. This CDR3 has 16 residues. The CDR3 DNA sequence: TGTGCCAGCAGCTGGGTTAAGGGGGATCTGATGAATGAGCAGTTCTTC. Its protein product is CASSWVKGDLMNEQFF.

The rearrangement uses TRBV7-2 and TRBJ2-3; 9 bases are a match to TRBD2. The ends lost 1 base at V and 4 bases at J; junction bases unmatched: 9. Germline lookup yields CDR1 SGHTA and CDR2 FQGNSA. The CDR3 has 17 residues. CDR3 sequence: CASSLGRLAGSSDTQYF. The CDR3 DNA is TGTGCCAGCAGCTTAGGGAGGCTAGCGGGGTCCTCAGATACGCAGTATTTT.

This clone was counted once. This sequence joins TRBV5-1 and TRBJ2-5; 16 bases line up with TRBD2. CDR1 is SGHRS, CDR2 YFSETQ, per germline. V was pared by 4 bases and J by 5 bases, with 11 bases of the junction left unmatched. The CDR3 sequence is 18 residues long. The CDR3 region is CASSEGLAGGPSSETQYF. The CDR3 DNA reads as TGCGCCAGCAGCGAGGGACTAGCGGGAGGGCCAAGCTCCGAGACCCAGTACTTC.

This chain uses TRBV28 with TRBJ2-3; D is perhaps TRBD2 (5 bases). V was pared by 3 bases and J by 6 bases, with 7 bases between. This CDR3 has 12 residues. CDR1 MDHEN and CDR2 SYDVKM come from the germline V gene. DNA of the CDR3: TGTGCCAGCAGTTTCCCGGGGGATACGCAGTATTTT. It specifies CASSFPGDTQYF.

This rearrangement joins TRBV5-4 to TRBJ2-1; 12 bases line up with TRBD2. Looked up from germline, CDR1 is SGHNT and CDR2 is YYREEE (reference sequence). J gave up 2 bases and V 0 bases, and 3 bases lay outside the gene matches. The CDR3 loop spans 17 amino acids. CDR3 DNA sequence: TGTGCCAGCAGCTTGGCGACTAGCGGGGGTCCCTACAATGAGCAGTTCTTC. Translating it yields CASSLATSGGPYNEQFF.

This clone was found a few times. The CDR3 region has the DNA TGTGCCAGCAGCCGAACCTTGGTTGAGCCCAGCACAGATACGCAGTATTTT. This codes for CASSRTLVEPSTDTQYF. The chain has TRBV11-3 and TRBJ2-3; D is unclear. Germline V CDR1 and CDR2: SGHNT, YENEEA. The V and J ends lost 5 bases and 0 bases respectively, with 18 bases between them. This CDR3 region has 17 residues. Drawing the rest from reference TRBV11-3 and TRBJ2-3, the complete variable domain is EAGVVQSPRYKIIEKKQPVAFWCNPISGHNTLYWYLQNLGQGPELLIRYENEEAVDDSQLPKDRFSAERLKGVDSTLKIQPAELGDSAVYLCASSRTLVEPSTDTQYFGPGTRLTVL.

V is TRBV6-4 and J is TRBJ1-1; 8 nucleotides line up with TRBD1. V shed 2 bases, J shed 7 bases, and the junction held 6 bases outside the gene matches. Germline assignment: CDR1 MRHNA and CDR2 SNTAGT. There are 14 residues in the CDR3. CDR3 bases: TGTGCCAGCAGTGACGGGCAGGGGGCGGGTGAAGCTTTCTTT. Residues: CASSDGQGAGEAFF.

The chain has TRBV5-4 and TRBJ2-7; 8 positions agree with TRBD1. Germline loops: CDR1 SGHNT, CDR2 YYREEE (reference sequence). CDR3 size: 15 residues. Germline trimming cut 1 base from V and 1 base from J; bases unmatched to any gene: 4. The CDR3 coding sequence is TGTGCCAGCAGCTTGCCAGGGGGCGCATCCTACGAGCAGTACTTC. This translates into CASSLPGGASYEQYF.

The rearrangement links TRBV19 to TRBJ1-1; no reliable D call. Per germline, CDR1 LNHDA and CDR2 SQIVND (reference sequence). CDR3 length: 11 residues. Trimming left V 10 bases short and J 0 bases short, with 6 bases between. The CDR3 sequence: CATILNTEAFF. For the CDR3, the DNA is TGTGCCACTATCTTGAACACTGAAGCTTTCTTT.

This chain links TRBV5-6 with TRBJ2-1; 8 bases map to TRBD1. CDR1 is SGHDT, CDR2 YYEEEE, per germline. V lost 3 bases to trimming and J lost 7 bases; unmatched junction nucleotides: 6. This CDR3 has 14 residues. In nucleotides, the CDR3 is TGTGCCAGCAGCTATCCGGGACAGGTTAATGAGCAGTTCTTC. This translates into CASSYPGQVNEQFF.

The V gene is TRBV19, the J gene TRBJ2-3; weak D call: TRBD2 (5 bases). V was pared by 7 bases and J by 4 bases, with 18 bases between. Germline V gene sequence: CDR1 LNHDA, CDR2 SQIVND (reference sequence). This CDR3 spans 15 amino acids. CDR3 DNA: TGTGCCAGTAACTCGCCTCGGGAAGGATCAGATACGCAGTATTTT. It codes for CASNSPREGSDTQYF.

The chain is built from TRBV2 and TRBJ2-6, with D tentatively TRBD1 (7 bases). This CDR3 region has 17 residues. Germline-derived CDR1 and CDR2 are SNHLY and FYNNEI. The V end was cut by 2 bases, the J end by 2 bases, with 13 bases between. CDR3 amino acids: CASSEQGGFAGANVLTF. The CDR3 bases are TGTGCCAGCAGTGAACAGGGGGGTTTTGCTGGGGCCAACGTCCTGACTTTC.

The table lists this clone with many counts. The rearrangement links TRBV6-4 to TRBJ2-3, with 7 bases lining up with TRBD2. The CDR3 loop spans 15 amino acids. J was trimmed by 3 bases and V by 2 bases; bases with no gene match: 5. Germline V gene data show CDR1 as MRHNA and CDR2 as SNTAGT. The chain's CDR3 is CASSDRGGSTDTQYF. CDR3 in DNA: TGTGCCAGCAGTGACAGGGGCGGGAGTACAGATACGCAGTATTTT.

J is TRBJ2-2 and V is TRBV4-2; 7 nucleotides align to TRBD2. V was pared by 0 bases and J by 4 bases, with 2 bases of the junction left unmatched. CDR3 length: 15 residues. The germline gives CDR1 LGHNA, CDR2 YNFKEQ. CDR3 in DNA: TGTGCCAGCAGCCAAGAGTGGGGGGGCACCGGGGAGCTGTTTTTT. Translation: CASSQEWGGTGELFF.

This clone was detected only once. This chain links TRBV9 with TRBJ2-3; D not certain. This CDR3 spans 14 amino acids. Deletions cut 0 bases from V and 4 bases from J, with 9 bases between. Germline CDR1 and CDR2: SGDLS and YYNGEE. In DNA form, the CDR3 reads TGTGCCAGCAGCGTAGGTCCCGAGGCAGATACGCAGTATTTT. Its translation: CASSVGPEADTQYF.

The V gene is TRBV18, the J gene TRBJ1-5, with D unresolved. Per the germline V gene, CDR1 is KGHSH and CDR2 is LQKENI. The germline V and J ends were trimmed by 2 bases and 3 bases, with 5 bases remaining between them. The CDR3 loop spans 13 amino acids. The chain's CDR3 is CASSPGPNQPQHF. CDR3 coding DNA: TGTGCCAGCTCACCAGGGCCCAATCAGCCCCAGCATTTT.